This TCR beta chain was captured in a study of low-dose radiotherapy and immunotherapy resistance in tumors. Study-wide background: Dosing of intravenous cyclophosphamide at 200 mg/m2 occurred every two weeks and took place one day prior to radiation and immunotherapy.

This clonotype was counted ten times or more. Primers targeting TRAV and TRBV primed first-strand cDNA, covering alpha and beta chains. TCR amplification ran 20 PCR cycles using constant-region and V-primer adapter primers. TCRdb used MiXCR to reprocess the reads, holding one entry per CDR3 protein. The table includes more than 70,000 distinct CDR3 sequences, 20% to 25% detected once. This CDR3 region has 19 residues. The germline V gene has CDR1 SQVTM and CDR2 ANQGSEA. With 3 bases clipped from V and 1 base from J, the junction kept 14 bases outside the gene matches. Stated time point: after trial treatment. As for treatment: LDRT plus nivolumab, ipilimumab, low-dose cyclophosphamide and aspirin (RACIN trial). Along with nivolumab and ipilimumab, donors received aspirin, low-dose cyclophosphamide and low-dose radiotherapy.

The clonotype originates from a female donor with ovarian cancer. V gene TRBV29-1 combines with J gene TRBJ2-4; 11 nucleotides match TRBD2. The starting material was PBMCs, obtained after low-dose radiotherapy plus immunotherapy. The CDR3: CSVEPLLAGEVSAKNIQYF. CDR3 sequence (DNA): TGCAGCGTTGAGCCCCTACTAGCGGGAGAAGTCAGTGCCAAAAACATTCAGTACTTC. Drawing the rest from reference TRBV29-1 and TRBJ2-4, the complete variable domain is SAVISQKPSRDICQRGTSLTIQCQVDSQVTMMFWYRQQPGQSLTLIATANQGSEATYESGFVIDKFPISRPNLTFSTLTVSNMSPEDSSIYLCSVEPLLAGEVSAKNIQYFGAGTRLSVL.